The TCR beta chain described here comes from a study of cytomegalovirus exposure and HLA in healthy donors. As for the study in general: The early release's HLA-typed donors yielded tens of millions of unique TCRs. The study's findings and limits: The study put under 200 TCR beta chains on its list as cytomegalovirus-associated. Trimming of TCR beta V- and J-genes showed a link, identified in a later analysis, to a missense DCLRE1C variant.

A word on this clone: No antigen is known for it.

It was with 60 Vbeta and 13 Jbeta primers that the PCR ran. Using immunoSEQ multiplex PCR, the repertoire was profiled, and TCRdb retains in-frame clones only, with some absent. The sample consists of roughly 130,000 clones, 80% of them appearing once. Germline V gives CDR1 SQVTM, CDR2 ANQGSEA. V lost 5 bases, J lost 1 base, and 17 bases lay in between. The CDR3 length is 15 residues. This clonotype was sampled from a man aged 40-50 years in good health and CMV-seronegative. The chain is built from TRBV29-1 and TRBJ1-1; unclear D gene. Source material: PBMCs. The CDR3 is CSVIFSRRQNTEAFF. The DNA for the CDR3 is TGCAGCGTTATCTTTTCCAGGCGTCAGAACACTGAAGCTTTCTTT.